This entry concerns a single T cell receptor (beta chain). Its cognate antigen is unknown. Sampling times: baseline, cycle 4 day 1, cycle 7 day 1. Germline-derived CDR1 and CDR2 are LNHDA and SQIVND (reference sequence). V shed 9 bases and J shed 2 bases, with 17 bases lying between them. There are 15 residues in the CDR3. The data derive from a study of OX40 agonist ivuxolimab in advanced cancers. Study as a whole: A history of anti-PD-1, anti-PD-L1 or anti-CTLA-4 therapy was acceptable, and about 40% had some. Findings of the study overall: Normalized T-cell clonal expansion was also low in a subset of nonresponders.

TCRdb's table, derived via immunoSEQ multiplex PCR, lists solely in-frame clones and lacks some. Among around 56,000 clones listed, approximately 83% were seen once. The source is an adult with an advanced solid tumor such as melanoma, head and neck, liver or kidney cancer. Sequenced material: CD4+ or CD8+ T cells sorted from blood, taken in a trial of the OX40 agonist ivuxolimab. The chain links TRBV19 to TRBJ2-4, with D possibly TRBD1 on 5 matching bases. The CDR3 sequence is CASAGGRASKNIQYF. The CDR3 DNA sequence: TGTGCCAGCGCCGGCGGCAGGGCATCCAAAAACATTCAGTACTTC.